This record looks at one TCR beta chain sequence and its context. The antigen is undetermined. Other nucleotide sequences from this sample produce the same CDR3. V lost 2 bases, J lost 6 bases, and 5 bases lay in between. The CDR3 contains 12 residues. The source of the sample is a study of T cell responses to AZD1222 COVID-19 vaccine. Study-level findings and limits: Following two doses of AZD1222, Spike-specific TCR breadth and depth rose. Baseline serology detected seropositivity in only a handful of AZD1222 recipients. The donor cohort was predominantly white British with a female majority, and clonal diversity may have been underestimated.

Method: immunoSEQ multiplex PCR; TCRdb's copy keeps in-frame clones and lacks some. The sample consists of about 150,000 clones, around 85% of them appearing once. The clonotype originates from an adult who received the AZD1222 COVID-19 vaccine. The chain recombines TRBV12-3 or TRBV12-4 with TRBJ1-5; D uncertain. The starting material was peripheral blood, obtained 28 days after the second AZD1222 dose. CDR3 DNA sequence: TGTGCCAGCAGTTTATCAAGTCAGCCCCAGCATTTT. Protein sequence: CASSLSSQPQHF.